This is a list of T cell receptor beta chains from one sample in a study of cytomegalovirus exposure and HLA in healthy donors. Data came from immunoSEQ multiplex PCR; TCRdb stores just in-frame clones and leaves some out. Here the sample spans roughly 230,000 clones, 90% being singletons. Sequencing was done on a sample of PBMCs. The receptors originated from a woman aged 25 to 39 in good health and CMV-seronegative. Each CDR3 is given with its conserved first and last residue. The order of the fields is J gene, V gene, CDR3 protein.

j_call: TRBJ2-3
v_call: TRBV27
cdr3_aa: CASSATGTAPSTQYF

j_call: TRBJ1-2
v_call: TRBV19
cdr3_aa: CASSIAQGSHGYTF

j_call: TRBJ1-1
v_call: TRBV28
cdr3_aa: CASSLGDTEAFF

j_call: TRBJ2-3
v_call: TRBV4-3
cdr3_aa: CASSQRRIGGNTDTQYF

j_call: TRBJ2-7
v_call: TRBV7-9
cdr3_aa: CASSLSGRPYEQYF

j_call: TRBJ2-7
v_call: TRBV11-3
cdr3_aa: CASSLDWGSEQYF

j_call: TRBJ2-5
v_call: TRBV19
cdr3_aa: CASSIEAGAYFSETQYF

j_call: TRBJ1-4
v_call: TRBV4-3
cdr3_aa: CASSQDPRVKGREKLFF

j_call: TRBJ1-2
v_call: TRBV27
cdr3_aa: CASSPITGGEDYGYTF

j_call: TRBJ2-5
v_call: TRBV27
cdr3_aa: CASSSTFLGTGFWEETQYF

j_call: TRBJ1-2
v_call: TRBV9
cdr3_aa: CASSVDWTANYGYTF

j_call: TRBJ1-4
v_call: TRBV9
cdr3_aa: CASSVEGKTNEKLFF

j_call: TRBJ2-1
v_call: TRBV6-1
cdr3_aa: CASSEASMQRNEQFF

j_call: TRBJ2-7
v_call: TRBV28
cdr3_aa: CASSLWRLGGGEQYF

j_call: TRBJ2-1
v_call: TRBV7-9
cdr3_aa: CASSLEQGRERYEQFF

j_call: TRBJ1-2
v_call: TRBV7-2
cdr3_aa: CASSLGRFGRQKNYGYTF